These 5 T cell receptor beta chains were sequenced from one sample in a study of CD4 T cells in relation to SARS-CoV-2 and coronaviruses. Unexposed donor CD4+ T cells date from about 2011-2018, before the COVID-19 pandemic. CD4+ T cells were isolated from the cells after more than nine days of culture. Generated by immunoSEQ multiplex PCR, the TCRdb table keeps only in-frame clones and is missing some. This table has about 23,000 clones, roughly 82% appearing once. No cognate antigen is known for these TCRs. The specimen sequenced was CD4+ T cells from PBMCs, cultured in vitro. The receptors were sampled from a human donor in good health.

V is TRBV10-3 and J is TRBJ1-1; D is possibly TRBD1 (5 bases). CDR1 and CDR2 (germline): ENHRY, SYGVKD. Trimming took off 6 bases at V and 1 base at J, with 12 bases between the two ends. CDR3 length: 14 residues. The CDR3, as DNA: TGTGCCATCAGCCCAAGAACAGGGAACACTGAAGCTTTCTTT. Translated, it gives CAISPRTGNTEAFF.

This clone turned up a few times. The V call is TRBV10-3, the J call TRBJ1-1, with D possibly being TRBD1 (5 bases). The CDR3 has 13 residues. The V end lost 6 bases, the J end lost 0 bases, and 8 bases lay between the germline ends. CDR1 is ENHRY and CDR2 is SYGVKD in the germline V gene. CDR3 protein: CAIRPGLNTEAFF. CDR3 DNA: TGTGCCATCAGGCCGGGGCTGAACACTGAAGCTTTCTTT.

This clone was observed a few times. CDR3 DNA: TGTGCCAGCTCAGTGGGAGGTAATTCACCCCTCCACTTT. It is translated as CASSVGGNSPLHF. The V gene is TRBV18, the J gene TRBJ1-6; no clear D gene. The CDR3 spans 13 residues. V lost 5 bases and J 6 bases, leaving 8 bases between the germline ends. CDR1 KGHSH and CDR2 LQKENI come from the germline V gene.

CDR3 sequence reads: CATRLRSSTDTQYF. CDR3 nucleotides: TGTGCCACCAGGTTACGATCTAGCACAGATACGCAGTATTTT. The rearrangement uses TRBV15 and TRBJ2-3; D not certain. V was pared by 6 bases and J by 0 bases, with 10 bases between. The length of the CDR3 is 14 residues. In germline, CDR1 is LNHNV, CDR2 YYDKDF (reference sequence). Drawing the rest from reference TRBV15 and TRBJ2-3, the complete variable domain is DAMVIQNPRYQVTQFGKPVTLSCSQTLNHNVMYWYQQKSSQAPKLLFHYYDKDFNNEADTPDNFQSRRPNTSFCFLDIRSPGLGDTAMYLCATRLRSSTDTQYFGPGTRLTVL.

Only one count was recorded for this clone. The chain employs TRBV4-1 and TRBJ1-2; D gene unclear. CDR1 is MGHRA, CDR2 YSYEKL, per germline. The V and J ends lost 6 bases and 8 bases respectively, with 22 bases between them. The CDR3 has 15 amino acids. For the CDR3, the DNA is TGCGCCAGCAGGCCTACTCCCGTAGGGAGCGGGGGCTACACCTTC. This translates into CASRPTPVGSGGYTF.